The 24 T cell receptor beta chains presented below share a single source sample, sequenced in a study of T cell responses to AZD1222 COVID-19 vaccine. The assay was immunoSEQ multiplex PCR, and TCRdb's table has in-frame clones only and misses some. The sample consists of 80,000 to 90,000 clones, 92% of them appearing once. The specimen was peripheral blood, collected on day 0 of AZD1222 vaccination. The receptors were sampled from an adult in good health.

The chain has TRBV5-1 and TRBJ1-1; 9 bases are shared with TRBD1. The germline V gene encodes CDR1 SGHRS and CDR2 YFSETQ. The CDR3 is 15 amino acids. Trimming took 4 bases from V and 1 from J; bases not matched to a gene: 5. The CDR3 nucleotides are TGCGCCAGCAGCGGCCCGGGACAGGGGAACACTGAAGCTTTCTTT. It encodes CASSGPGQGNTEAFF.

This clone was seen a handful of times. The chain recombines TRBV2 with TRBJ1-2; unclear D gene. V dropped 0 bases and J dropped 5 bases, with 13 bases sitting between them. This CDR3 spans 15 amino acids. The germline CDR1 and CDR2 sequences are SNHLY and FYNNEI. The CDR3 reads CASSEAGNLGYGYTF. For the CDR3, the DNA is TGTGCCAGCAGTGAAGCGGGGAACCTGGGATATGGCTACACCTTC. Looking up the rest from reference TRBV2 and TRBJ1-2 gives the full variable domain: EPEVTQTPSHQVTQMGQEVILRCVPISNHLYFYWYRQILGQKVEFLVSFYNNEISEKSEIFDDQFSVERPDGSNFTLKIRSTKLEDSAMYFCASSEAGNLGYGYTFGSGTRLTVV.

The J gene is TRBJ1-2, the V gene TRBV5-4, with no clear D. From germline, CDR1 is SGHNT and CDR2 YYREEE (reference sequence). The length of the CDR3 is 14 residues. Trimming cost V 4 bases and J 6 bases, with 16 bases left between them. The CDR3 loop is CASSDPGGWDGYTF. For the CDR3, the DNA is TGTGCCAGCAGCGACCCCGGAGGGTGGGATGGCTACACCTTC.

The CDR3 reads CASSSGTSGPTDTQYF. The CDR3 DNA is TGTGCCAGCAGCTCCGGGACTAGCGGACCCACAGATACGCAGTATTTT. The chain links TRBV9 to TRBJ2-3, with TRBD2 matching 11 bases. J lost 2 bases, V lost 4 bases, and 6 bases had no gene match. The CDR3 is made up of 16 amino acids. Germline-derived CDR1 and CDR2 are SGDLS and YYNGEE.

The chain is built from TRBV18 and TRBJ2-1; 11 bases fit TRBD2. Germline V gives CDR1 KGHSH, CDR2 LQKENI. V gave up 3 bases and J gave up 7 bases; unmatched junction bases: 8. The CDR3 runs to 16 residues. The CDR3 loop is CASSPELAGVGNEQFF. In nucleotides, the CDR3 is TGTGCCAGCTCACCGGAACTAGCGGGAGTGGGTAATGAGCAGTTCTTC. The full variable domain, rest sourced from reference TRBV18 and TRBJ2-1, is NAGVMQNPRHLVRRRGQEARLRCSPMKGHSHVYWYRQLPEEGLKFMVYLQKENIIDESGMPKERFSAEFPKEGPSILRIQQVVRGDSAAYFCASSPELAGVGNEQFFGPGTRLTVL.

The chain uses TRBV27 and TRBJ1-1; a possible D gene is TRBD1 (6 bases). In germline, CDR1 is MNHEY, CDR2 SMNVEV (reference sequence). The CDR3 is 19 amino acids. V lost 4 bases, J lost 0 bases, and 24 bases lay in between. CDR3 region: CASSSGPLTGTPVNTEAFF. The CDR3, as DNA: TGTGCCAGCAGTTCCGGTCCTCTCACAGGGACTCCCGTGAACACTGAAGCTTTCTTT.

This sequence joins TRBV19 and TRBJ1-2; TRBD1 matches 7 bases. CDR1 LNHDA and CDR2 SQIVND come from the germline V gene (reference sequence). J gave up 4 bases and V 3 bases, and 5 bases lay outside the gene matches. The CDR3 is made up of 14 amino acids. Written as DNA, the CDR3 is TGTGCCAGTAGTATCTCATCAGGGGGCTATGGCTACACCTTC. Amino acids: CASSISSGGYGYTF.

The V and J genes are TRBV28 and TRBJ2-7, with 7 bases identical to TRBD1. Germline loops: CDR1 MDHEN, CDR2 SYDVKM. V gave up 10 bases and J gave up 3 bases; unmatched junction bases: 6. The CDR3 totals 12 residues. As DNA, the CDR3 is TGTGCCACGACAGGGCGGGTCTACGAGCAGTACTTC. Translation: CATTGRVYEQYF.

The V call is TRBV13, the J call TRBJ2-1; 7 bases align to TRBD2. Per germline, CDR1 PRHDT and CDR2 FYEKMQ (reference sequence). V lost 2 bases and J lost 5; bases outside the gene matches: 6. The CDR3 contains 15 residues. CDR3 protein: CASSLLGGTHNEQFF. For the CDR3, the DNA is TGTGCCAGCAGCTTACTCGGGGGGACCCACAATGAGCAGTTCTTC. The full variable domain, in which reference TRBV13 and TRBJ2-1 provide the parts outside the CDR3, is AAGVIQSPRHLIKEKRETATLKCYPIPRHDTVYWYQQGPGQDPQFLISFYEKMQSDKGSIPDRFSAQQFSDYHSELNMSSLELGDSALYFCASSLLGGTHNEQFFGPGTRLTVL.

This sequence joins TRBV7-8 and TRBJ1-5; 7 bases line up with TRBD1. Trimming at V came to 3 bases and at J to 0 bases, leaving 11 bases not matched to a gene. Germline assignment: CDR1 SGHVS and CDR2 FQNEAQ. The CDR3 spans 18 residues. The CDR3 sequence is CASSFSFGTAYSNQPQHF. CDR3 DNA sequence: TGTGCCAGCAGCTTCAGCTTCGGGACAGCATATAGCAATCAGCCCCAGCATTTT.

The chain uses TRBV3-1 (or the pseudogene TRBV3-2) and TRBJ1-2, with D perhaps TRBD1 (5 bases). Germline CDR1 LGHDT, CDR2 YNNKEL (reference sequence). Trimming removed 1 base at V and 2 bases at J, with 17 bases between. This CDR3 has 17 amino acids. Written as DNA, the CDR3 is TGTGCCAGCAGCCAAGGAGGACGGGCCGGGACGAACTATGGCTACACCTTC. Protein: CASSQGGRAGTNYGYTF.

The J gene is TRBJ2-1, the V gene TRBV10-3; 8 bases map to TRBD1. Trimming took 9 bases from V and 4 from J; bases not matched to a gene: 2. The germline V gene has CDR1 ENHRY and CDR2 SYGVKD. The CDR3 consists of 12 residues. CDR3 amino acids: CAIGQGYNEQFF. CDR3 DNA sequence: TGTGCCATTGGACAGGGTTACAATGAGCAGTTCTTC.

The chain couples TRBV3-1 (or the pseudogene TRBV3-2) to TRBJ2-5; no definite D call. Trimming pared 3 bases from V and 3 bases from J, leaving 8 bases between. The CDR3 extends over 13 amino acids. Germline-derived CDR1 and CDR2 are LGHDT and YNNKEL (reference sequence). CDR3 sequence (DNA): TGTGCCAGCAGCCACACAGATAAAGAGACCCAGTACTTC. Protein product: CASSHTDKETQYF.

This clone occurred once. V is TRBV19 and J is TRBJ2-7; maybe TRBD1 (6 bases). This CDR3 has 13 amino acids. The germline gives CDR1 LNHDA, CDR2 SQIVND (reference sequence). The V and J ends lost 5 bases and 4 bases respectively, with 12 bases between them. The CDR3 nucleotides are TGTGCCAGTAGTCCCAGGGGTGTATACGAGCAGTACTTC. It yields the protein CASSPRGVYEQYF.

V and J are TRBV19 and TRBJ2-7; D possibly matches TRBD1 or TRBD2 (6 bases each). The CDR3 is 14 amino acids. Trimming took 4 bases from V and 3 from J, leaving 13 bases between them. CDR1 LNHDA and CDR2 SQIVND come from the germline V gene (reference sequence). CDR3 sequence (DNA): TGTGCCAGTAGTAATCAGGGGAGGTACTACGAGCAGTACTTC. Its protein is CASSNQGRYYEQYF.

This clone was seen only once. This chain links TRBV3-1 (or the pseudogene TRBV3-2) with TRBJ2-5; D gene unclear. Germline V gene lookup returns CDR1 LGHDT and CDR2 YNNKEL (reference sequence). The CDR3 length is 16 residues. Trimming pared 0 bases from V and 1 base from J, leaving 12 bases between. The CDR3 is CASSQDGFSSQETQYF. The CDR3 DNA sequence: TGTGCCAGCAGCCAAGATGGGTTCTCGTCCCAAGAGACCCAGTACTTC.

The chain uses TRBV7-3 and TRBJ2-1; D not certain. CDR3 length: 15 residues. Germline CDR1 and CDR2: SGHTA and FQGTGA. Trimming removed 0 bases from V and 6 bases from J, with 12 bases in between. The CDR3 bases are TGTGCCAGCAGCTTAACGATCGGTCAAGGCAATGAGCAGTTCTTC. Translation gives CASSLTIGQGNEQFF.

The chain employs TRBV6-2 or TRBV6-3 and TRBJ2-7; D not certain. From germline, CDR1 is MNHEY and CDR2 SVGEGT. The V and J ends lost 3 bases and 3 bases respectively, with 27 bases between them. This CDR3 comprises 19 residues. CDR3 sequence: CASSYLRRVATTQYYEQYF. DNA of the CDR3: TGTGCCAGCAGTTATCTCCGACGAGTGGCAACGACCCAATACTACGAGCAGTACTTC.

This clone was picked up a small number of times. J is TRBJ2-7 and V is TRBV7-3, with TRBD2 matching over 8 bases. Germline CDR1 is SGHTA and CDR2 is FQGTGA. Trimming took 2 bases from V and 3 from J; bases not matched to a gene: 6. There are 15 residues in the CDR3. For the CDR3, the DNA is TGTGCCAGCAGCTTACAAGCGGGGGCGTTCTACGAGCAGTACTTC. Translating gives CASSLQAGAFYEQYF.

This clone was counted once. CDR3 sequence: CASSLQTPRTGELFF. DNA of the CDR3: TGTGCCAGCAGCTTACAGACACCGCGCACCGGGGAGCTGTTTTTT. V gene TRBV7-3 combines with J gene TRBJ2-2; D gene uncertain. The CDR3 consists of 15 residues. From germline, CDR1 is SGHTA and CDR2 FQGTGA. Trimming stripped 2 bases from V and 4 bases from J, with 11 bases between. The full variable domain, with the rest looked up from reference TRBV7-3 and TRBJ2-2, is GAGVSQTPSNKVTEKGKYVELRCDPISGHTALYWYRQSLGQGPEFLIYFQGTGAADDSGLPNDRFFAVRPEGSVSTLKIQRTERGDSAVYLCASSLQTPRTGELFFGEGSRLTVL.

The rearrangement joins TRBV27 to TRBJ2-5; TRBD1 matches at 7 bases. CDR3 length: 13 amino acids. V was pared by 6 bases and J by 7 bases, with 8 bases of the junction left unmatched. Germline CDR1 MNHEY, CDR2 SMNVEV (reference sequence). The CDR3 DNA sequence: TGTGCCAGCAGCCAAGACAGGGATGGGACCCAGTACTTC. Translation: CASSQDRDGTQYF.

The V call is TRBV27, the J call TRBJ1-2, with 8 bases identical to TRBD1. CDR1 is MNHEY, CDR2 SMNVEV, per germline (reference sequence). The CDR3 sequence is 16 residues long. J gave up 4 bases and V 2 bases, and 9 bases lay outside the gene matches. This CDR3 is CASSLTGGSRRYGYTF. The DNA for the CDR3 is TGTGCCAGCAGTTTAACAGGGGGGTCACGTCGCTATGGCTACACCTTC.

This clone was seen a single time. The rearrangement uses TRBV7-8 and TRBJ2-7; the match to TRBD1 covers 7 bases. The CDR3 length is 14 residues. The V gene's germline CDR1 is SGHVS and CDR2 FQNEAQ. V trimming: 5 bases; J trimming: 2 bases; junction bases outside the gene matches: 6. Here the CDR3 reads CASSRRDRAYEQYF. The CDR3 nucleotides read TGTGCCAGCAGCCGAAGGGACAGAGCCTACGAGCAGTACTTC.

The chain joins TRBV29-1 to TRBJ1-5, with D possibly matching TRBD1 (6 bases). This CDR3 has 15 amino acids. V shed 6 bases and J shed 7 bases, with 22 bases lying between them. CDR1 SQVTM and CDR2 ANQGSEA come from the germline V gene. The CDR3 nucleotides read TGCAGCGTGAGTCCCGGACGGGGGAGGGGGCAGCCCCAGCATTTT. This codes for CSVSPGRGRGQPQHF.